These T cell receptor beta chains were read from a single sample in a study of cytotoxic CD8 clonotypes in ibrutinib-treated CLL. Here immunoSEQ multiplex PCR was the method, and the copy in TCRdb shows in-frame clones only, minus some. The repertoire holds nearly 300,000 clones, with around 76% as singletons. This sample comprised PBMCs, obtained at disease progression, from a patient treated with ibrutinib. The source is a human donor with chronic lymphocytic leukemia. Each CDR3 is given with its conserved first and last residue. Each record gives: V gene, D gene, J gene, clone size, CDR3 protein, CDR3 DNA. A D gene is named only where the DNA matches it firmly. A row's size may be missing; if present it is once, few, many or a size class.

>TRBV5-1|TRBD1|TRBJ1-2|-
CASSQGEGYGYTF
TGCGCCAGCAGCCAGGGGGAGGGCTATGGCTACACCTTC
>TRBV28|-|TRBJ2-7|-
CASTLGKGPFPYEQYF
TGTGCCAGCACCTTAGGGAAAGGGCCCTTTCCCTACGAGCAGTACTTC
>TRBV21-1|-|TRBJ1-1|-
CASSADGTWAFF
TGTGCCAGCAGCGCGGACGGTACGTGGGCTTTCTTT
>TRBV9|-|TRBJ2-1|-
CASSVFGHNEQFF
TGTGCCAGCAGCGTATTCGGGCATAATGAGCAGTTCTTC
>TRBV9|-|TRBJ1-1|-
CASSVRGMNTEAFF
TGTGCCAGCAGCGTCAGGGGCATGAACACTGAAGCTTTCTTT
>TRBV7-8|-|TRBJ1-5|few
CASSLDGTSNQPQHF
TGTGCCAGCAGCCTGGACGGTACTAGCAATCAGCCCCAGCATTTT
>TRBV15|TRBD2|TRBJ2-3|-
CATSKGPSGSSDTQYF
TGTGCCACCAGCAAGGGCCCTAGCGGGAGTTCAGATACGCAGTATTTT
>TRBV5-1|TRBD1|TRBJ1-2|few
CASAQGAIRNGYTF
TGCGCCAGCGCCCAGGGGGCGATACGTAATGGCTACACCTTC
>TRBV5-1|TRBD1|TRBJ1-1|-
CASSSSPGTEKEAFF
TGCGCCAGCAGCTCTAGCCCCGGGACAGAAAAAGAAGCTTTCTTT
>TRBV2|TRBD1|TRBJ2-7|-
CASSIGGSAYEQYF
TGTGCCAGCAGTATAGGGGGCTCGGCCTACGAGCAGTACTTC
>TRBV9|TRBD2|TRBJ2-1|-
CASSPGGGVPYNEQFF
TGTGCCAGCAGCCCCGGGGGAGGGGTCCCTTACAATGAGCAGTTCTTC
>TRBV6-6|-|TRBJ1-6|few
CASQGYNSPLHF
TGTGCCAGCCAGGGCTATAATTCACCCCTCCACTTT
>TRBV10-3|-|TRBJ1-2|few
CAISGTVGLVYGYTF
TGTGCCATCAGTGGGACAGTGGGCCTGGTCTATGGCTACACCTTC
>TRBV28|-|TRBJ2-7|-
CATLIGYEQYF
TGTGCCACCCTTATAGGCTACGAGCAGTACTTC
>TRBV4-1|TRBD2|TRBJ2-7|-
CASSPRLAGRSYEQYF
TGCGCCAGCAGCCCCAGACTAGCGGGTCGCTCCTACGAGCAGTACTTC
>TRBV12-5|TRBD1|TRBJ1-1|-
CASGRDRGNTEAFF
TGTGCTAGTGGTCGGGACAGGGGGAACACTGAAGCTTTCTTT
>TRBV7-2|-|TRBJ2-1|few
CASSLTDEQFF
TGTGCCAGCAGCTTGACGGATGAGCAGTTCTTC
>TRBV7-6|-|TRBJ2-7|-
CASSLAQGGGAKSYEQYF
TGTGCCAGCAGCTTAGCCCAGGGGGGGGGCGCGAAAAGCTACGAGCAGTACTTC
>TRBV11-2|-|TRBJ1-1|-
CASSLDLLGQGNTEAFF
TGTGCCAGCAGCTTAGATCTGTTGGGGCAGGGAAACACTGAAGCTTTCTTT
>TRBV5-1|-|TRBJ1-5|few
CASSLSGQPQHF
TGCGCCAGCAGCTTGAGCGGTCAGCCCCAGCATTTT
>TRBV25-1|-|TRBJ2-2|-
CASKRPNTGELFF
TGTGCCAGCAAAAGACCGAACACCGGGGAGCTGTTTTTT
>TRBV27|TRBD1|TRBJ1-6|-
CASSLWSGGFSPLHF
TGTGCCAGCAGTTTGTGGTCAGGGGGGTTTTCACCCCTCCACTTT
>TRBV19|-|TRBJ1-1|-
CASSKGWWDTEAFF
TGTGCCAGTAGTAAAGGATGGTGGGATACTGAAGCTTTCTTT
>TRBV6-4|-|TRBJ2-5|-
CASRPRGQQETQYF
TGTGCCAGCAGGCCCAGGGGACAACAAGAGACCCAGTACTTC
>TRBV27|-|TRBJ1-2|-
CASSLTKGFYGYTF
TGTGCCAGCAGTTTAACGAAGGGGTTTTATGGCTACACCTTC
>TRBV20-1|-|TRBJ1-2|-
CSAHDTYGYTF
TGCAGTGCTCATGACACCTATGGCTACACCTTC
>TRBV5-6|TRBD1|TRBJ2-3|-
CASSLMTGLSDTQYF
TGTGCCAGCAGCTTGATGACAGGGCTCAGTGATACGCAGTATTTT
>TRBV4-1|-|TRBJ2-3|-
CASSQQRGPSDTQYF
TGCGCCAGCAGCCAACAACGGGGGCCTTCAGATACGCAGTATTTT
>TRBV6-6|-|TRBJ1-5|-
CASTLSLNSYNQPQHF
TGTGCCAGCACCCTCTCTCTCAACAGTTACAATCAGCCCCAGCATTTT
>TRBV27|TRBD2|TRBJ2-1|-
CATSARGGGYNEQFF
TGTGCCACCTCTGCCCGCGGGGGGGGATACAATGAGCAGTTCTTC
>TRBV11-2|-|TRBJ2-1|-
CASSLVPDYFGQFF
TGTGCCAGCAGCTTAGTGCCTGACTACTTTGGGCAGTTCTTC
>TRBV5-1|-|TRBJ2-7|few
CASSLVAYEQYF
TGCGCCAGCAGCTTGGTAGCCTACGAGCAGTACTTC
>TRBV28|-|TRBJ1-5|-
CASNPPLGDQPQHF
TGTGCCAGCAACCCTCCGTTGGGGGATCAGCCCCAGCATTTT
>TRBV5-1|-|TRBJ2-2|-
CASSLAFAGTGELFF
TGCGCCAGCAGCTTGGCCTTTGCGGGGACCGGGGAGCTGTTTTTT
>TRBV27|TRBD1|TRBJ2-7|few
CASSLTQGADEQYF
TGTGCCAGCAGTCTTACGCAGGGGGCGGACGAGCAGTACTTC
>TRBV7-9|TRBD2|TRBJ2-1|-
CASSPPVFLTSGGEDEQFF
TGTGCCAGCAGCCCTCCTGTCTTCCTAACTAGCGGGGGAGAGGATGAGCAGTTCTTC
>TRBV27|-|TRBJ2-5|-
CASSLVGSQETQYF
TGTGCCAGCAGTTTGGTGGGTAGTCAAGAGACCCAGTACTTC
>TRBV7-6|-|TRBJ2-5|-
CASSLGGPGGPQYF
TGTGCCAGCAGCTTAGGGGGCCCCGGAGGACCCCAATACTTC
>TRBV28|-|TRBJ2-6|-
CASRPTGFGANVLTF
TGTGCCAGCAGACCCACAGGGTTTGGGGCCAACGTCCTGACTTTC
>TRBV11-2|-|TRBJ2-1|-
CASSFPGNEQFF
TGTGCCAGCAGCTTCCCAGGCAATGAGCAGTTCTTC
>TRBV11-2|-|TRBJ1-5|few
CASSLGVGQPQHF
TGTGCCAGCAGCTTAGGGGTTGGTCAGCCCCAGCATTTT
>TRBV7-8|-|TRBJ1-1|-
CASSLRAGLRSF
TGTGCCAGCAGCTTACGGGCAGGTCTTCGAAGCTTT